This T cell receptor beta chain was profiled in a study of cytomegalovirus exposure and HLA in healthy donors. Study-wide findings and caveats: Some V segments, TRBV6-2 and TRBV6-3 among them, were indistinguishable and were therefore excluded. The study recorded over 150 TCR beta chains that were cytomegalovirus-associated. As a later analysis revealed, the rate of TCR association differed by HLA locus, with DRB1 most and HLA-C fewest. In an earlier analysis, most TCR beta V segments were productive about 87% or about 30% of the time.

V lost 3 bases and J lost 0; bases outside the gene matches: 6. Germline CDR1 LNHDA, CDR2 SQIVND (reference sequence). The CDR3 totals 17 residues. A remark on this clone: What it recognizes is unknown.

Vbeta (60) and Jbeta (13) primers were used in the PCR. Assay: immunoSEQ multiplex PCR; the TCRdb copy retains only in-frame clones and omits some. The data contain about 200,000 clones, roughly 80% of them seen just once; the ten biggest clones take up just under 3%. Sequenced sample: PBMCs. The chain recombines TRBV19 with TRBJ1-3; 9 bases are shared with TRBD1. The receptor was isolated from a woman younger than 45 in good health and CMV-seronegative. CDR3 sequence reads: CASSILTGGYSGNTIYF. The CDR3 nucleotides are TGTGCCAGTAGTATCCTGACAGGGGGTTACTCTGGAAACACCATATATTTT. Drawing the rest from reference TRBV19 and TRBJ1-3, the complete variable domain is DGGITQSPKYLFRKEGQNVTLSCEQNLNHDAMYWYRQDPGQGLRLIYYSQIVNDFQKGDIAEGYSVSREKKESFPLTVTSAQKNPTAFYLCASSILTGGYSGNTIYFGEGSWLTVV.